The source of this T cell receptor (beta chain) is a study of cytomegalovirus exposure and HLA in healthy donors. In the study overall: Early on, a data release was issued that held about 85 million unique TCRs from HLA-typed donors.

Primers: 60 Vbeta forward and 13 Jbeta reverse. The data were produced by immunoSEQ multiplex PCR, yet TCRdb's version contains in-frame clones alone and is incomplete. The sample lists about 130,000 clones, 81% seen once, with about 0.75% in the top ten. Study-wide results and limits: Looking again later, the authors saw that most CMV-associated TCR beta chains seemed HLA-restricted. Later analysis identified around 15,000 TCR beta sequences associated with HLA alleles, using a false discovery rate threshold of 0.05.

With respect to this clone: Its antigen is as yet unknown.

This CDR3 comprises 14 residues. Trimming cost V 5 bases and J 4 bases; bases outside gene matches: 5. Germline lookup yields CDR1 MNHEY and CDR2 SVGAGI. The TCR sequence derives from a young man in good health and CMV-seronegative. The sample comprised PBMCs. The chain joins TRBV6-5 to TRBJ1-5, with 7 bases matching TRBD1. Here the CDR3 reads CASSADRVNQPQHF. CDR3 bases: TGTGCCAGCAGTGCCGACAGGGTGAATCAGCCCCAGCATTTT.